These 31 T cell receptor beta chains were sequenced from one sample in a study of blood T cell repertoires in COVID-19. TCRdb's copy holds only in-frame clones and misses some; the assay was immunoSEQ multiplex PCR. The table records about 150,000 clones, 70% to 90% of them present only once. The specimen was peripheral blood. Every receptor here comes from a woman older than 75 with COVID-19, enrolled during active disease.

This clone was seen only once. The chain combines TRBV14 with TRBJ1-2, with TRBD1 identical over 7 bases. Germline CDR1 SGHDN, CDR2 FVKESK. J gave up 8 bases and V 4 bases, and 7 bases lay outside the gene matches. The CDR3 has 13 amino acids. The chain's CDR3 is CASSRVTGDGYTF. CDR3 DNA: TGTGCCAGCAGCCGAGTCACAGGGGACGGCTACACCTTC.

A single count supports this clone. This sample also contains other DNA sequences that code for the same CDR3. The rearrangement joins TRBV19 to TRBJ1-2; D gene unclear. Per germline, CDR1 LNHDA and CDR2 SQIVND (reference sequence). The CDR3 is 13 residues long. V lost 3 bases and J 8 bases, leaving 13 bases between the germline ends. For the CDR3, the DNA is TGTGCCAGTAGTATTTCCGGGGATTACGGCTACACCTTC. This gives the protein CASSISGDYGYTF.

The genes are TRBV14 and TRBJ2-1; 11 bases match TRBD1. The CDR3 is made up of 16 amino acids. The V gene end was trimmed by 4 bases and the J gene end by 3 bases; junction bases not matched to a gene: 5. CDR1 is SGHDN, CDR2 FVKESK, per germline. CDR3 in amino acids: CASSPLGTGGYNEQFF. The CDR3 DNA sequence: TGTGCCAGCAGCCCCCTGGGGACAGGGGGCTACAATGAGCAGTTCTTC.

This clone appeared once. This rearrangement joins TRBV3-1 (or the pseudogene TRBV3-2) to TRBJ2-7, with a possible D match to TRBD1 (5 bases). Germline V gene lookup returns CDR1 LGHDT and CDR2 YNNKEL (reference sequence). This CDR3 contains 14 residues. V gave up 0 bases and J gave up 7 bases, with 13 bases separating them. The CDR3 DNA reads as TGTGCCAGCAGCCAAGATGACAGCCTCTCTGAGCAGTACTTC. The encoded protein is CASSQDDSLSEQYF.

The gene calls are TRBV6-5 and TRBJ1-3, with D unclear. The germline gives CDR1 MNHEY, CDR2 SVGAGI. The CDR3 has 15 amino acids. V lost 5 bases and J lost 0, with 11 bases in between. CDR3 in amino acids: CASSLSEFSGNTIYF. The CDR3 nucleotides are TGTGCCAGCAGTCTCAGTGAATTCTCTGGAAACACCATATATTTT.

This chain joins TRBV18 and TRBJ2-7; 10 bases align to TRBD1. This CDR3 is 14 amino acids long. The germline CDR1 and CDR2 sequences are KGHSH and LQKENI. V trimming: 5 bases; J trimming: 5 bases; junction bases outside the gene matches: 6. The CDR3 region is CASSGDRGFDEQYF. CDR3 DNA sequence: TGTGCCAGCTCAGGGGACAGGGGATTCGACGAGCAGTACTTC.

The chain uses TRBV7-2 and TRBJ1-2; 9 bases agree with TRBD1. This CDR3 is built from 18 residues. Germline V lookup: CDR1 SGHTA, CDR2 FQGNSA. V lost 0 bases, J lost 4 bases, and 12 bases stayed unmatched. The CDR3 DNA sequence: TGTGCCAGCAGCTTAGCCGGGACAGGGCCCCTTTCTGGCTATGGCTACACCTTC. It is translated as CASSLAGTGPLSGYGYTF.

This clone was found a few times. CDR3 sequence (DNA): TGTGCCAGCACGGGAGAGCGGTACTATGGCTACACCTTC. Encoded protein: CASTGERYYGYTF. The chain has TRBV6-5 and TRBJ1-2; D not certain. There are 13 residues in the CDR3. Germline CDR1 MNHEY, CDR2 SVGAGI. V was cut by 7 bases and J by 3 bases, with 12 bases left in between.

The chain employs TRBV7-3 and TRBJ2-2; 8 nucleotides agree with TRBD2. CDR1 and CDR2 (germline): SGHTA, FQGTGA. V shed 2 bases, J shed 7 bases, and the junction held 15 bases outside the gene matches. The CDR3 has 18 residues. CDR3 nucleotide sequence: TGTGCCAGCAGCTTATACCCCCACCTTGCGGGAGGCGACGGGGAGCTGTTTTTT. This encodes CASSLYPHLAGGDGELFF.

V usage is TRBV6-5 and J usage is TRBJ1-2; D gene uncertain. This CDR3 region has 14 residues. V was trimmed by 4 bases and J by 0 bases, leaving 9 bases between them. The germline V gene has CDR1 MNHEY and CDR2 SVGAGI. The CDR3 nucleotides are TGTGCCAGCAGTTCGTCCCCAGCTAACTATGGCTACACCTTC. It codes for CASSSSPANYGYTF.

The J gene is TRBJ1-2, the V gene TRBV3-1 (or the pseudogene TRBV3-2); D not certain. Deletions cut 4 bases from V and 0 bases from J, with 9 bases between. Germline lookup yields CDR1 LGHDT and CDR2 YNNKEL (reference sequence). The CDR3 spans 14 residues. CDR3 region: CASSPTPANYGYTF. The CDR3 DNA follows: TGTGCCAGCAGCCCAACGCCGGCTAACTATGGCTACACCTTC.

CDR3 residues: CASSLGQGATNEKLFF. CDR3 in DNA: TGTGCCAGCTCACTGGGACAGGGTGCAACTAATGAAAAACTGTTTTTT. This chain connects TRBV18 to TRBJ1-4, with 9 bases matching TRBD1. Germline CDR1 KGHSH, CDR2 LQKENI. The CDR3 contains 16 residues. J lost 0 bases, V lost 4 bases, and 3 bases had no gene match. The whole variable domain, filled in from reference TRBV18 and TRBJ1-4, reads NAGVMQNPRHLVRRRGQEARLRCSPMKGHSHVYWYRQLPEEGLKFMVYLQKENIIDESGMPKERFSAEFPKEGPSILRIQQVVRGDSAAYFCASSLGQGATNEKLFFGSGTQLSVL.

V usage is TRBV25-1 and J usage is TRBJ1-5; perhaps TRBD1 as D (5 bases). V lost 6 bases and J lost 8, with 14 bases in between. The CDR3 length is 13 residues. The germline gives CDR1 MGHDK, CDR2 SYGVNS. The CDR3 nucleotides are TGTGCCAGCAGCGACGGGGGGAAGGAGCCCCAGCATTTT. It yields the protein CASSDGGKEPQHF.

This clone was seen only once. The chain links TRBV5-6 to TRBJ1-2; a weak D match, TRBD1 (5 bases). The V end was cut by 4 bases, the J end by 13 bases, with 26 bases between. CDR1 is SGHDT, CDR2 YYEEEE, per germline. This CDR3 contains 15 residues. The CDR3 protein is CASSTVGRQRWVSTF. In nucleotides, the CDR3 is TGTGCCAGCAGCACTGTGGGCAGACAGCGCTGGGTGAGCACCTTC.

The chain employs TRBV5-1 and TRBJ1-3, with 7 bases matching TRBD1. This CDR3 has 16 amino acids. Germline trimming cut 0 bases from V and 3 bases from J; bases unmatched to any gene: 6. The V gene's germline CDR1 is SGHRS and CDR2 YFSETQ. CDR3: CASSLGTGPVGNTIYF. The CDR3 region has the DNA TGCGCCAGCAGCTTGGGGACAGGACCGGTTGGAAACACCATATATTTT.

The chain recombines TRBV5-1 with TRBJ1-1; D may be TRBD1 (5 bases). CDR1 SGHRS and CDR2 YFSETQ come from the germline V gene. V shed 4 bases and J shed 4 bases, with 17 bases lying between them. The CDR3 loop spans 15 amino acids. The CDR3 nucleotides are TGCGCCAGCAGCCCGCGAGGCGGGGCCGGCACTGAAGCTTTCTTT. It translates to CASSPRGGAGTEAFF.

The rearrangement uses TRBV18 and TRBJ2-1; tentative D call: TRBD2 (6 bases). The CDR3 runs to 15 residues. Trimming left V 3 bases short and J 7 bases short, with 16 bases between. Germline V lookup: CDR1 KGHSH, CDR2 LQKENI. CDR3: CASSPPLGGGNEQFF. The CDR3 bases are TGTGCCAGCTCACCCCCCTTGGGCGGAGGGAATGAGCAGTTCTTC.

This clone was counted only a few times. The V gene is TRBV5-5, the J gene TRBJ2-7; 7 bases align to TRBD2. The germline V gene has CDR1 SGHKS and CDR2 YYEKEE (reference sequence). Unmatched junction bases numbered 6, after V lost 5 bases and J lost 4 bases. The CDR3 sequence is 13 residues long. CDR3 amino acids: CASSALAEYEQYF. CDR3 DNA sequence: TGTGCCAGCAGTGCCCTAGCGGAGTACGAGCAGTACTTC. Based on the CDR3 plus reference TRBV5-5 and TRBJ2-7, the full variable domain is DAGVTQSPTHLIKTRGQQVTLRCSPISGHKSVSWYQQVLGQGPQFIFQYYEKEERGRGNFPDRFSARQFPNYSSELNVNALLLGDSALYLCASSALAEYEQYFGPGTRLTVT.

V gene TRBV15 combines with J gene TRBJ2-7; 7 nucleotides line up with TRBD2. The germline V gene encodes CDR1 LNHNV and CDR2 YYDKDF (reference sequence). The V segment lost 3 bases and the J segment 5 bases; nucleotides outside the gene matches: 7. The CDR3 spans 14 residues. In DNA, the CDR3 is TGTGCCACCAGCAGGAGACTAGCTGCCGACGAGCAGTACTTC. It encodes CATSRRLAADEQYF.

This chain links TRBV11-3 with TRBJ1-2; TRBD1 agrees at 11 bases. Germline CDR1 reads SGHNT; CDR2 reads YENEEA. This CDR3 comprises 17 residues. The V segment lost 5 bases and the J segment 3 bases; nucleotides outside the gene matches: 11. CDR3 in DNA: TGTGCCAGCAGCACGGGACAGGGGGTGGAGTGGTACTATGGCTACACCTTC. Protein product: CASSTGQGVEWYYGYTF.

J is TRBJ2-3 and V is TRBV7-3; no definite D call. Between the trimmed V and J ends, which lost 5 bases and 6 bases, there was a span of 12 bases. This CDR3 is 13 amino acids long. Germline CDR1 is SGHTA and CDR2 is FQGTGA. The CDR3 region has the DNA TGTGCCAGCAGCCCCCGGCCCGGGGATACGCAGTATTTT. Its protein is CASSPRPGDTQYF.

The chain employs TRBV9 and TRBJ2-3, with D maybe TRBD2 (6 bases). This CDR3 contains 15 residues. Germline CDR1 SGDLS, CDR2 YYNGEE. V gave up 4 bases and J gave up 1 base, with 13 bases separating them. CDR3 in amino acids: CASSWGGGGTDTQYF. The CDR3 DNA follows: TGTGCCAGCAGCTGGGGCGGCGGGGGCACAGATACGCAGTATTTT.

The rearrangement uses TRBV5-1 and TRBJ1-4, with 7 nucleotides matching TRBD1. This CDR3 region has 14 residues. CDR1 is SGHRS, CDR2 YFSETQ, per germline. Trimming took 3 bases from V and 8 from J; bases not matched to a gene: 7. CDR3 coding DNA: TGCGCCAGCAGCTGGGGACAGAGTAAGGAAAAACTGTTTTTT. Residues: CASSWGQSKEKLFF. Filled out from reference TRBV5-1 and TRBJ1-4, the complete variable domain reads KAGVTQTPRYLIKTRGQQVTLSCSPISGHRSVSWYQQTPGQGLQFLFEYFSETQRNKGNFPGRFSGRQFSNSRSEMNVSTLELGDSALYLCASSWGQSKEKLFFGSGTQLSVL.

This clone was seen just once. The chain is built from TRBV6-1 and TRBJ1-5; D remains unclear. The V gene lost 1 base and the J gene lost 3 bases, with 10 bases spanning the gap. Germline V lookup: CDR1 MNHNS, CDR2 SASEGT. This CDR3 comprises 15 residues. The chain's CDR3 is CASSEGGSSNQPQHF. In nucleotides, the CDR3 is TGTGCCAGCAGTGAAGGAGGGAGTTCCAATCAGCCCCAGCATTTT.

This chain links TRBV5-1 with TRBJ1-2; D remains ambiguous. V dropped 3 bases and J dropped 0 bases, with 12 bases sitting between them. This CDR3 has 15 amino acids. In germline, CDR1 is SGHRS, CDR2 YFSETQ. The CDR3 DNA follows: TGCGCCAGCAGCTCTACCGGGGTGCCTAACTATGGCTACACCTTC. Amino acids: CASSSTGVPNYGYTF.

The V gene is TRBV2, the J gene TRBJ2-3; TRBD2 aligns across 8 bases. Trimming at V came to 5 bases and at J to 1 base, leaving 2 bases not matched to a gene. Germline V lookup: CDR1 SNHLY, CDR2 FYNNEI. This CDR3 has 14 amino acids. CDR3 sequence (DNA): TGTGCCAGCAGTTTTAGCGGGGGCACAGATACGCAGTATTTT. Protein sequence: CASSFSGGTDTQYF.

Notes on this clone: Other DNA variants within this sample encode the same CDR3. The chain is built from TRBV18 and TRBJ1-5, with TRBD1 matching over 11 bases. Germline CDR1 is KGHSH and CDR2 is LQKENI. V dropped 4 bases and J dropped 6; count of bases not matched to a gene: 2. The CDR3 is made up of 14 amino acids. In DNA, the CDR3 is TGTGCCAGCTCACTAGGGACAGGGGGTCAGCCCCAGCATTTT. It encodes CASSLGTGGQPQHF.

The chain carries TRBV5-6 and TRBJ2-3; 8 nucleotides align to TRBD2. After removal of 0 bases from V and 3 bases from J, the junction contained 0 bases not matched to a gene. Germline CDR1 is SGHDT and CDR2 is YYEEEE. CDR3 size: 14 residues. DNA for the CDR3: TGTGCCAGCAGCTTGGGACTAGCGACAGATACGCAGTATTTT. Its translation is CASSLGLATDTQYF.

This clone was counted a single time. This sequence joins TRBV6-5 and TRBJ2-2; 11 bases map to TRBD2. This CDR3 is 16 amino acids long. The trim removed 0 bases at V and 9 bases at J, leaving 6 bases unmatched. Germline V gene sequence: CDR1 MNHEY, CDR2 SVGAGI. CDR3 sequence: CASSYSRTSGRRELFF. The CDR3 nucleotides are TGTGCCAGCAGTTACTCCCGGACTAGCGGGCGGCGGGAGCTGTTTTTT.

The chain recombines TRBV24-1 with TRBJ2-2; the match to TRBD1 covers 10 bases. V was clipped by 4 bases and J by 4 bases; unmatched bases: 8. The CDR3 has 17 residues. Germline loops: CDR1 KGHDR, CDR2 SFDVKD. This CDR3 reads CATSDPPGTGVTGELFF. As DNA, the CDR3 is TGTGCCACCAGTGACCCACCTGGGACAGGGGTCACCGGGGAGCTGTTTTTT.

In DNA, the CDR3 is TGTGCCAGCAGCTTTAGTGGGGCCGGAGAGACCCAGTACTTC. Translated: CASSFSGAGETQYF. J is TRBJ2-5 and V is TRBV5-4, with a weak D call TRBD1 (5 bases). V was clipped by 2 bases and J by 4 bases, with 12 bases between them. This CDR3 has 14 amino acids. CDR1 SGHNT and CDR2 YYREEE come from the germline V gene (reference sequence).